The sequence of this TCR beta chain was determined in a study of cytomegalovirus exposure and HLA in healthy donors (dated by TCRdb to the late 2010s). Looking at the study overall: An earlier analysis of some 600 of the donors reported about 280 Gb of sequence data and 95 million to 130 million unique TCR beta sequences obtained from some 200 million T cells. The later analysis used no new phenotypic data to find candidate immune exposures, relying instead on TCR beta sequences and their occurrence across donors. An early release that covered 500 to 800 HLA-typed donors contained approximately 300 gigabases of sequencing data and roughly 84 million unique TCR sequences. Donor age, sex, ethnicity and CMV serostatus were compiled alongside the repertoire data. In a later genetic analysis, genome-wide SNP genotypes for about three fifths of the roughly 670 donors were used, and that subset was treated as a discovery cohort. The aim of the study was to test whether cataloging public T cell receptors could identify signatures of past pathogen exposure. A handful of DR-DQ haplotypes were handled as single units for association and clustering because linkage in the cohort was strong. Of the 398 genotyped donors, over 65% fell in the genetic ancestry cluster associated with self-reported Caucasian donors. All discovery cohort repertoires had been generated on a single sequencing platform. A later analysis re-examined previously published TCR beta repertoires from 610 or so donors and added high-resolution HLA genotyping to investigate patterns of TCR occurrence. To predict cytomegalovirus infection status, the study brought together high-throughput TCR immunosequencing, statistical association of individual TCRs with disease status, and machine learning. HLA typing included class I and class II loci at four-digit resolution. Among a few hundred genotyped donors of the cohort, an average of roughly 240,000 unique TCR beta nucleotide sequences were sequenced per donor, roughly 20% of them non-productive. In an earlier analysis of about 590 of the donors, high-throughput TCR beta sequencing was used to judge whether each TCR beta V gene segment behaved as functional or pseudogenic. A separate validation cohort of about 110 different subjects was used in addition to the roughly 670-subject first cohort. The study profiled the T cell repertoires of hundreds of subjects by immunosequencing and related them to cytomegalovirus serostatus. Typing coverage differed by locus: A, B, C, DRB1 and DQB1 were typed in roughly 629-630 donors, DQA1 in 500 to 550, DPA1 in approximately 600, and DPB1 in just under 480. Summary of the overall study and its limitations: Because some donors lacked HLA typing at each locus, the association tests relied only on the typed subset. In both the original and validation cohorts, the classifier was reported to diagnose cytomegalovirus status with high specificity and sensitivity. Linkage disequilibrium might explain the correlated functional status among segregating V segments, but an unknown experimental factor could not be ruled out. In a later analysis, some 17,000 TCR beta sequences were associated with specific HLA alleles at a false discovery rate of 0.05. Because the 87-base-pair reads could not distinguish some IMGT-functional V segments, including TRBV6-2 and TRBV6-3, those segments were excluded. Roughly uniform sequencing depth across donors was assumed in presence/absence analyses, although this assumption may not hold. Compared with equally common non-associated chains, HLA-associated TCR beta chains in a later analysis were more clonally expanded and had lower generation probabilities. A further reported finding was that TCR beta sequences accurately predicted the HLA-A and HLA-B alleles for most subjects in the first cohort. In this cohort, only TCR beta chains were sequenced, and detectable features were limited by the absence of alpha or paired-chain data. Most TCR sequences were seen in very few donors, while some public TCRs were found in many individuals. According to a later analysis, most CMV-associated TCR beta chains appeared to be HLA-restricted, and the HLA associations seemed to be driven largely by CMV exposure. Strong co-occurrence of HLA alleles, especially DR and DQ, made assigning TCR associations to individual alleles difficult. According to a later genetic analysis, donors in an Asian-associated ancestry cluster had fewer N-insertions in productive TCRs than the approximately 630-donor mean. Broadly in line with IMGT annotations, most TCR beta V segments showed up in productive rearrangements about 87% or about 30% of the time in an earlier analysis of around 550 of the donors. It was suggested by the authors that the approach could potentially be generalized to other disease states and immunological phenotypes. An association between a missense DCLRE1C variant and V-gene and J-gene trimming of TCR beta chains was found in a later genetic analysis and replicated in an independent cohort. CMV serostatus was the only immune exposure information available for the cohort. Three of the identified cytomegalovirus-associated TCR beta chains were confirmed in vitro to be specific for cytomegalovirus antigens. A cluster of highly shared sequence variants was judged likely to be a technical artifact of the sequencing pipeline. In a later analysis, TCR association rates were found to vary across HLA loci, with the most associated TCRs seen for DRB1 alleles and the fewest for HLA-C alleles. In a later analysis, several top co-occurrence clusters were reported to appear linked to parvovirus B19, influenza, CMV and Epstein-Barr virus. The study gave a list of about 150 TCR beta chains associated with cytomegalovirus. The earlier analysis of around 600 of the donors excluded fewer than 20 rarely observed V segments, including chromosome 9 orphons, because counts were too low.

Worth noting for this clone: Its cognate antigen has yet to be identified. Base qualities are not at hand, and no much larger clone is one base apart.

The CDR3 numbers 14 residues from cysteine through phenylalanine. The CDR3 DNA has 42 bases and is translated from base 1. Relative to germline, V is 1 base shorter and J is 1 base shorter, with 5 bases between their ends. For CDR1 and CDR2, the germline V gene (reference sequence) lists SEHNR and FQNEAQ. The cohort was made up of approximately 670 healthy bone marrow donors. All cohort members were sampled while nominally healthy, although unrecorded immune exposures were likely present. The donor tested CMV seropositive and was one of the 289 seropositive cohort members. Each donor provided a peripheral blood sample, and peripheral blood mononuclear cells were used for TCR beta sequencing. The Qiagen DNeasy Blood Extraction Kit was used to extract genomic DNA from the blood cell samples. The library was produced with the immunoSEQ multiplex PCR assay. For the multiplex PCR, a mixture combining 60 forward primers for TCR Vbeta segments and 13 reverse primers for TCR Jbeta segments was used. A multiplex PCR assay on genomic DNA amplified the CDR3 region of rearranged TCR beta genes. The amplified TCR beta libraries were sequenced on the Illumina HiSeq System as 87-base-pair reads. The original pipeline was this. In a later analysis, tens of millions of unique TCR beta chains were counted across the 650 to 700 repertoires, and roughly 9.9 million of these chains were shared by at least two donors. A nearest-neighbor algorithm error-corrected the raw reads and collapsed the reads into unique sequences, merging closely related sequences to remove PCR and sequencing errors. Alignment of CDR3 sequences to IMGT reference sequences was used to assign V, D and J gene segments. Each retained sequence needed at least a six-nucleotide match to both a V gene segment and a J gene segment. Rearrangements were classified as productive when the CDR3 lacked stop codons and remained in frame with V and J, and all other rearrangements were classified as non-productive. Following IMGT convention, CDR3 was defined as the stretch from the second conserved V-encoded cysteine to the conserved J-encoded phenylalanine. The earlier analysis of 587 of the donors excluded any sequence lacking an unambiguous match to a single V gene segment. In an earlier analysis of several hundred of the donors, V segments were called functional above 56.7% productive rearrangements and were called segregating when the between-donor standard deviation exceeded 5%. A statistical classification framework was built for diagnosing cytomegalovirus status from the catalog of TCR beta chain sequences. A later analysis assigned V and J genes by comparing TCR nucleotide sequences with IMGT/GENE-DB human TR gene sequences. In a later analysis, CDR3 sequences and most-parsimonious VDJ recombination scenarios were assigned using the TCRdist pipeline. In a later analysis, every TCR beta chain was defined by the combination of its CDR3 amino acid sequence and its V-gene family, and reads without a unique V-gene family were dropped. A later analysis removed 550 to 650 highly shared, low-generation-probability nucleotide sequences to deal with suspected cross-contamination and a sequencing artifact. In a later analysis, a clonal expansion index for each public chain was calculated from normalized within-repertoire ranks of inferred template counts. Generation probabilities in a later analysis came from a VDJ recombination model fitted to out-of-frame rearrangements, and those results were checked against IGoR. In a later analysis, hypergeometric tests were used to score TCR-TCR, TCR-HLA and TCR-CMV co-occurrence, with a repertoire-size bias correction applied to TCR pairs. False discovery rates were estimated in a later analysis by permuting HLA or CMV assignments 20 times. In a later analysis, co-occurring TCRs were grouped using DBSCAN, and TCRdist sequence similarity was added for clustering within HLA-allele-positive subsets. Co-occurrence clustering excluded repertoires with fewer than 30,000 or more than 120,000 public chains, plus five with anomalous nucleotide sharing. This immuneACCESS table, as held by TCRdb, lists in-frame sequences with V and J called but not all clones. Of the missing ones, under half trace to an unresolved V gene in checked studies; the others have no known cause. D and trimming were read from the DNA, whereas the V and J calls and clone size are those reported in that table. Recorded for this sample are fewer than 180,000 clones; 70% to 80% of them occurred a single time. Of the sample, roughly 6.3% falls within the top ten clones.

The sequence was obtained from a man aged 50 to 60 in good health and CMV-seropositive. The chain couples TRBV7-9 to TRBJ2-1, with no D gene named confidently. Specimen: PBMCs. The CDR3 corresponds to CASSLERSYNEQFF. The nucleotide sequence reads TGTGCCAGCAGCTTAGAACGGTCCTACAATGAGCAGTTCTTC.